This T cell receptor beta chain was observed in a study of T cells after posttransplantation cyclophosphamide. A marrow graft followed busulfan-fludarabine conditioning, with cyclophosphamide on days +3 and +4. Germline CDR1 SGDLS, CDR2 YYNGEE. The CDR3 runs 15 residues. The V and J ends lost 4 bases and 2 bases, in that order; junction bases with no gene match: 3. Clones were read by immunoSEQ multiplex PCR, and TCRdb kept only the in-frame ones, dropping some. In the table there are under 50,000 clones, about 92% of which are singletons. The sample consisted of PBMCs, taken roughly 60 days after allogeneic stem cell transplant with posttransplant cyclophosphamide. This chain joins TRBV9 and TRBJ2-3, with TRBD2 matching over 11 bases. This receptor was taken from a male patient aged 55 to 69 who received an allogeneic stem cell transplant from a related donor and was CMV-positive. Some T cells may have come from the graft donor. For the CDR3, the DNA is TGTGCCAGCAGCCCTAGCGGGGGGATCACAGATACGCAGTATTTT. This translates into CASSPSGGITDTQYF.